The next 20 T cell receptor beta chains were all read from a single sample in a study of T cells in Graves' hyperthyroidism and ophthalmopathy. Amplified regions were TCR beta CDR3 sequences from RNA transcripts. A first-round RT-PCR of the TCR CDR3 used the HTBI primer set. MiXCR, run by TCRdb on the multiplex PCR reads, gives a single entry per CDR3 protein. The sample shows about 200,000 distinct CDR3 sequences, about 15% of them seen only once. The sequencing input was blood. The receptors come from a woman aged 50 to 60 with Graves' hyperthyroidism.

In its sample, this clonotype was seen many times. The chain links TRBV10-3 to TRBJ1-1, with a possible D match to TRBD1 (6 bases). The CDR3 covers 15 residues. V lost 10 bases and J lost 2, with 20 bases in between. The germline gives CDR1 ENHRY, CDR2 SYGVKD. The CDR3 nucleotides are TGTGCCACCGACCCCGGGGGGGCACGAAACACTGAAGCTTTCTTT. Translating it yields CATDPGGARNTEAFF.

This clonotype was recorded at least ten times. J is TRBJ1-1 and V is TRBV28, with 8 nucleotides matching TRBD1. CDR1 and CDR2 (germline): MDHEN, SYDVKM. With 5 bases clipped from V and 2 bases from J, the junction kept 7 bases outside the gene matches. The CDR3 extends over 15 amino acids. CDR3 amino acids: CASSPATGVNTEAFF. The CDR3 coding sequence is TGTGCCAGCAGTCCCGCGACAGGGGTAAACACTGAAGCTTTCTTT.

This clonotype was seen ten or more times. The gene calls are TRBV10-3 and TRBJ2-7, with D possibly matching TRBD1 (5 bases). V was pared by 3 bases and J by 5 bases, with 11 bases between. Germline V gene lookup returns CDR1 ENHRY and CDR2 SYGVKD. The CDR3 contains 13 residues. DNA for the CDR3: TGTGCCATCAGTGATCGGCAGGGCCACGAGCAGTACTTC. This codes for CAISDRQGHEQYF.

Many counts were recorded for this clonotype. The chain has TRBV4-2 and TRBJ1-1, with D possibly being TRBD1 (5 bases). V lost 1 base, J lost 5 bases, and 14 bases lay in between. Germline V gene data show CDR1 as LGHNA and CDR2 as YNFKEQ. The CDR3 loop spans 15 amino acids. Here the CDR3 DNA reads TGTGCCAGCAGCCAAGTACTCGGGAGGGGAACTGAAGCTTTCTTT. Its translation is CASSQVLGRGTEAFF.

The chain uses TRBV7-8 and TRBJ2-1, with D perhaps given as TRBD1 or TRBD2 (5 bases each). CDR3 length: 15 amino acids. From germline, CDR1 is SGHVS and CDR2 FQNEAQ. Deletions cut 5 bases from V and 7 bases from J, with 18 bases between. Here the CDR3 DNA reads TGTGCCAGCAGCCCACGACGGGACCCAGGGAATGAGCAGTTCTTC. It translates to CASSPRRDPGNEQFF. The full variable domain, in which reference TRBV7-8 and TRBJ2-1 provide the parts outside the CDR3, is GAGVSQSPRYKVAKRGQDVALRCDPISGHVSLFWYQQALGQGPEFLTYFQNEAQLDKSGLPSDRFFAERPEGSVSTLKIQRTQQEDSAVYLCASSPRRDPGNEQFFGPGTRLTVL.

The V gene is TRBV7-3, the J gene TRBJ1-2; 9 bases match TRBD1. The CDR3 has 13 residues. The ends lost 4 bases at V and 6 bases at J; junction bases unmatched: 3. Germline CDR1 reads SGHTA; CDR2 reads FQGTGA. This CDR3 is CASSWGQGDGYTF. The CDR3, as DNA: TGTGCCAGCAGCTGGGGACAGGGCGATGGCTACACCTTC.

Ten or more counts support this clonotype. The chain uses TRBV30 and TRBJ2-5; D is ambiguous. The CDR3 covers 13 residues. Trimming left V 0 bases short and J 2 bases short, with 7 bases between. Looked up from germline, CDR1 is GTSNPN and CDR2 is SVGIG (reference sequence). The CDR3 loop reads CAWSVGNQETQYF. CDR3 sequence (DNA): TGTGCCTGGAGTGTAGGTAATCAAGAGACCCAGTACTTC. The full variable domain, rest sourced from reference TRBV30 and TRBJ2-5, is SQTIHQWPATLVQPVGSPLSLECTVEGTSNPNLYWYRQAAGRGLQLLFYSVGIGQISSEVPQNLSASRPQDRQFILSSKKLLLSDSGFYLCAWSVGNQETQYFGPGTRLLVL.

This clonotype appeared many times. The genes are TRBV10-3 and TRBJ2-1; perhaps TRBD2 as D (6 bases). Per the germline V gene, CDR1 is ENHRY and CDR2 is SYGVKD. The CDR3 spans 15 residues. Trimming took off 2 bases at V and 4 bases at J, with 12 bases between the two ends. In DNA form, the CDR3 reads TGTGCCATCAGTGAGCTAAAGGGAGGATACAATGAGCAGTTCTTC. It is translated as CAISELKGGYNEQFF.

This clonotype was seen more than once but under ten times. The V call is TRBV29-1, the J call TRBJ2-5, with D unresolved. The V end lost 4 bases, the J end lost 2 bases, and 5 bases lay between the germline ends. The CDR3 has 11 residues. The germline V gene encodes CDR1 SQVTM and CDR2 ANQGSEA. The CDR3 here is CSVVKQETQYF. CDR3 DNA sequence: TGCAGCGTTGTAAAGCAAGAGACCCAGTACTTC.

This clonotype has at least ten counts. V gene TRBV11-1 combines with J gene TRBJ1-5; TRBD1 matches 9 bases. Losses at the gene ends were 5 bases for V and 5 bases for J; bases not matched to a gene: 7. Germline CDR1 is SGHAT and CDR2 is FQDESV (reference sequence). The CDR3 has 15 residues. The CDR3 reads CASSPRTGADQPQHF. The CDR3 nucleotides read TGTGCCAGCAGCCCTAGGACAGGGGCTGATCAGCCCCAGCATTTT.

This clonotype was recorded at least ten times. This chain links TRBV12-3 or TRBV12-4 with TRBJ2-1, with 7 bases identical to TRBD1. The CDR3 sequence is 14 residues long. V gave up 3 bases and J gave up 5 bases; unmatched junction bases: 4. The CDR3 bases are TGTGCCAGCAGTTTCGGGACAGTTAACAATGAGCAGTTCTTC. Protein: CASSFGTVNNEQFF.

The J gene is TRBJ1-6, the V gene TRBV7-9; TRBD1 is a possible D gene (6 bases). The germline V gene encodes CDR1 SEHNR and CDR2 FQNEAQ (reference sequence). The CDR3 covers 15 residues. The germline V and J ends were trimmed by 7 bases and 10 bases, with 20 bases remaining between them. In nucleotides, the CDR3 is TGTGCCAGCACCGCCAAAGGGGGGTTGAGGTCACCCCTCCACTTT. Translated, it gives CASTAKGGLRSPLHF.

This clonotype was recorded at least ten times. In nucleotides, the CDR3 is TGTGCCTGGAGTGTACTCCTATTGCCAGATACGCAGTATTTT. It codes for CAWSVLLLPDTQYF. The chain combines TRBV30 with TRBJ2-3; no firm D call. The germline gives CDR1 GTSNPN, CDR2 SVGIG (reference sequence). V gave up 0 bases and J gave up 4 bases, with 11 bases separating them. This CDR3 comprises 14 residues.

This clonotype was picked up many times. This chain links TRBV3-1 with TRBJ2-3, with a weak D call TRBD1 (6 bases). Trimming took 1 base from V and 3 from J, leaving 11 bases between them. Per the germline V gene, CDR1 is LGHDT and CDR2 is YNNKEL (reference sequence). The CDR3 consists of 15 residues. The CDR3 DNA is TGTGCCAGCAGCCAAGCTACAGGGCGGACAGATACGCAGTATTTT. This gives the protein CASSQATGRTDTQYF.

The chain links TRBV6-1 to TRBJ2-3; weak D call: TRBD2 (6 bases). CDR3 length: 17 amino acids. Trimming removed 2 bases from V and 0 bases from J, with 15 bases in between. CDR1 and CDR2 from the germline V gene are MNHNS and SASEGT. The CDR3 nucleotides read TGTGCCAGCAGTGAATTTGGGGGAGGCACTAGCACAGATACGCAGTATTTT. Translating it yields CASSEFGGGTSTDTQYF.

In this sample, this clonotype turned up many times. This chain joins TRBV11-3 and TRBJ2-2; D gene ambiguous. Germline CDR1 and CDR2: SGHNT and YENEEA. The CDR3 runs 16 residues. V was trimmed by 5 bases and J by 6 bases, leaving 19 bases between them. CDR3 sequence: CASSAGEGWYAGELFF. CDR3 DNA: TGTGCCAGCAGCGCTGGGGAAGGGTGGTATGCCGGGGAGCTGTTTTTT.

CDR3 sequence: CASSANRFEQYF. Here the CDR3 DNA reads TGTGCCAGCAGTGCGAATAGGTTTGAGCAGTACTTC. The rearrangement links TRBV2 to TRBJ2-7, with D unclear. CDR3 size: 12 residues. Germline-derived CDR1 and CDR2 are SNHLY and FYNNEI. V was cut by 4 bases and J by 7 bases, with 11 bases left in between.

This chain uses TRBV20-1 with TRBJ1-2, with no clear D. V lost 3 bases and J 7 bases, leaving 12 bases between the germline ends. This CDR3 is built from 12 residues. The germline gives CDR1 DFQATT, CDR2 SNEGSKA (reference sequence). The CDR3 loop is CSASSVFAGYTF. The CDR3 DNA reads TGCAGTGCTAGTTCTGTGTTCGCTGGCTACACCTTC.

This chain uses TRBV12-3 or TRBV12-4 with TRBJ2-2; 8 bases match TRBD1. The CDR3 loop spans 15 amino acids. Trimming removed 4 bases from V and 7 bases from J; junction bases left unmatched: 8. CDR3 sequence reads: CASSSSDRASGELFF. The CDR3 DNA reads TGTGCCAGCAGTTCCTCGGACAGGGCAAGCGGGGAGCTGTTTTTT.

This clonotype has only a few counts. The chain links TRBV7-2 to TRBJ1-1; D unclear. Germline V CDR1 and CDR2: SGHTA, FQGNSA. This CDR3 spans 14 amino acids. V lost 5 bases, J lost 1 base, and 11 bases lay in between. Here the CDR3 DNA reads TGTGCCAGCAGCCCTTCTACAGCGAACACTGAAGCTTTCTTT. This translates into CASSPSTANTEAFF.